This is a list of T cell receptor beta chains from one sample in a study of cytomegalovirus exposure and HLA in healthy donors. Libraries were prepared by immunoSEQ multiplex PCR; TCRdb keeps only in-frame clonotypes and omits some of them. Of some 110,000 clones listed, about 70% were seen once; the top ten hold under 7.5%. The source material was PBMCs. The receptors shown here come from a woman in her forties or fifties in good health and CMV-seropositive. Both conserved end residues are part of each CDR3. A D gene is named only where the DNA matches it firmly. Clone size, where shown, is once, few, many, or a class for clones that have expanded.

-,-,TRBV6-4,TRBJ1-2,TGTGCCAGCAGTGTATTGGGCAGCCCCTATGGCTACACCTTC,CASSVLGSPYGYTF
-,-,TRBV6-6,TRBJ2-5,TGTGCCAGCAGTTACGCAGACAGGAGGGAGACCCAGTACTTC,CASSYADRRETQYF
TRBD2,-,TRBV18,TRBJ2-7,TGTGCCAGCTCACCACTGGGGCTAGCGGGGGCGACTTACGAGCAGTACTTC,CASSPLGLAGATYEQYF
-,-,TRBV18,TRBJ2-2,TGTGCCAGCTCACCACCGCAGTCAGTCAGGGTCGGGGAGCTGTTTTTT,CASSPPQSVRVGELFF
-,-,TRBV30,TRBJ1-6,TGTGCCTGGAGTCCCGGGGGGAACTCACCCCTCCACTTT,CAWSPGGNSPLHF
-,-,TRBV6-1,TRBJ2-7,TGTGCCAGCAGTGAAGCCCTCAGGGTAGAGCAGTACTTC,CASSEALRVEQYF
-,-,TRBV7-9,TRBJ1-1,TGTTCCAGCAGCTTAATCTCCGCGAGCACTGAAGCTTTCTTT,CSSSLISASTEAFF
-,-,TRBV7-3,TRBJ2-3,TGTGCCAGCAGCTTAGGAGGGGGCCTAGGGGGAGATACGCAGTATTTT,CASSLGGGLGGDTQYF
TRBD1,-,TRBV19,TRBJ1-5,TGTGCCAGTAGCGCGAGACGGGCGGGACAGGGAACGGGCAATCAGCCCCAGCATTTT,CASSARRAGQGTGNQPQHF
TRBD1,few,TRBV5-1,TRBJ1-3,TGCGCCAGCAGCGAGGGGGCGGCTGGAAACACCATATATTTT,CASSEGAAGNTIYF
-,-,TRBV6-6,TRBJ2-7,TGTGCCAGCAGTTACCCCGGGACAAGATCCTACGAGCAGTACTTC,CASSYPGTRSYEQYF
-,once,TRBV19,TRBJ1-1,TGTGCCAGTAGTATAGGCCGGACTGAAGCTTTCTTT,CASSIGRTEAFF
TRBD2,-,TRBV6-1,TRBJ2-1,TGTGCCAGCAGTGTCCCGGGACTAGGGGATGAGCAGTTCTTC,CASSVPGLGDEQFF
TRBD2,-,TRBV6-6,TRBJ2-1,TGTGCCAGCAGTTACCTGCCAGCGGGGGGTTACAATGAGCAGTTCTTC,CASSYLPAGGYNEQFF
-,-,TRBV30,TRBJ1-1,TGTGCCTGGAGTGTAATGGGAAGGGGGGGTCGGGGCACTGAAGCTTTCTTT,CAWSVMGRGGRGTEAFF
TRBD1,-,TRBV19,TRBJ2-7,TGTGCCAGTAGTATTCTGATTACGACAGGGGTACTTCCCTACGAGCAGTACTTC,CASSILITTGVLPYEQYF
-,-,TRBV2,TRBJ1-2,TGTGCCAGCAGTGAAGGCGGGATGGGCTACACCTTC,CASSEGGMGYTF
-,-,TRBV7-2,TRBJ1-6,TGTGCCAGCAGCTTGAGGGCTAACGGGAGGAATTCACCCCTCCACTTT,CASSLRANGRNSPLHF
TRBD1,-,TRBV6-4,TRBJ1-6,TGTGCCAGCAAGGCCACCGGGACAGGGGTTTATAATTCACCCCTCCACTTT,CASKATGTGVYNSPLHF
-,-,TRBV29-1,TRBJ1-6,TGCAGCGTTTCCAAATCTAATAATTCACCCCTCCACTTT,CSVSKSNNSPLHF
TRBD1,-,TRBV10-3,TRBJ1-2,TGTGCCATCAGTGAGTCGGGACAGGGGGCTAACTATGGCTACACCTTC,CAISESGQGANYGYTF
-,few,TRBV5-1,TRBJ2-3,TGCGCCAGCAGCTTGGGCCGAGCTAGCACAGATACGCAGTATTTT,CASSLGRASTDTQYF
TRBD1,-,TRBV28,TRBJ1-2,TGTGCCAGCAGTTTATGGGCAGGGGGAACCTATGGCTACACCTTC,CASSLWAGGTYGYTF
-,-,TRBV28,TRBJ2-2,TGTGCCAGCAGTTTGTCGGCCGGGGAGCTGTTTTTT,CASSLSAGELFF
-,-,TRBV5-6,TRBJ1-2,TGTGCCAGCACCCTATCGGGTCCAGGGAAGAACTATGGCTACACCTTC,CASTLSGPGKNYGYTF
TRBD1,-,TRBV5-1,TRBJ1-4,TGCGCCAGCAGCACGGGACAGATTGGTGAAAAACTGTTTTTT,CASSTGQIGEKLFF
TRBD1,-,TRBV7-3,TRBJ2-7,TGTGCCAGCAGCTTTGGACAGGCCTACGAGCAGTACTTC,CASSFGQAYEQYF
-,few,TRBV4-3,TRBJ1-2,TGCGCCAGCAGCCAAGATCAAATCTATGGCTACACCTTC,CASSQDQIYGYTF
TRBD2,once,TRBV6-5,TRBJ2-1,TGTGCCAGCAGTTCACTTACTAGCGGGGGTTACAATGAGCAGTTCTTC,CASSSLTSGGYNEQFF
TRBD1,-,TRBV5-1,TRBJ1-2,TGCGCCAGCAGCCCCGGACAGGGGGATTATGGCTACACCTTC,CASSPGQGDYGYTF
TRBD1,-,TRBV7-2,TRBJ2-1,TGTGCCAGCAGCTCTTCGTTCGGACAGGGCAATGAGCAGTTCTTC,CASSSSFGQGNEQFF
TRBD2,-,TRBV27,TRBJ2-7,TGTGCCAGCAGTTTACTAGCGGGGGGGCTTTCCCCTTACGAGCAGTACTTC,CASSLLAGGLSPYEQYF
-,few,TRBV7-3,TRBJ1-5,TGTGCCAGCAGCCCCTTGGGGGGAAATCAGCCCCAGCATTTT,CASSPLGGNQPQHF
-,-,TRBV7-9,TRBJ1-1,TGTGCCAGCAGCTTAGGTTCGGCAGGGGCTGGGAACACTGAAGCTTTCTTT,CASSLGSAGAGNTEAFF
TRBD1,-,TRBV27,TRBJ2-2,TGTGCCAGCAGTTTAAGGGGGACAGGGGTCCCCGGGGAGCTGTTTTTT,CASSLRGTGVPGELFF
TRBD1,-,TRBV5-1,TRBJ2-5,TGCGCCAGCAGCCCGGGACAGGGGGAGACCCAGTACTTC,CASSPGQGETQYF
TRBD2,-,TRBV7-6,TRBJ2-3,TGTGCCAGCACGTTACTAGCGGGGGGCCGCACAGATACGCAGTATTTT,CASTLLAGGRTDTQYF
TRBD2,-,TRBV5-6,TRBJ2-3,TGTGCCAGCAGCCTTGGAGCGGGGGCCACAGATACGCAGTATTTT,CASSLGAGATDTQYF
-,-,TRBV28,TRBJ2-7,TGTGCCAGCGAAGGGGCGTGGGAGCAGTACTTC,CASEGAWEQYF